The TCR beta chain described here comes from a study of CD8 T cells in ankylosing spondylitis. The CDR3 runs 13 residues. Germline V gene lookup returns CDR1 SQVTM and CDR2 ANQGSEA. This clonotype was counted a few times. TCRdb re-called the 5' RACE reads through MiXCR, storing one row per CDR3 protein. Of under 300,000 distinct CDR3 sequences listed, 15% to 20% are singletons. Sequenced material: blood, either unsorted or a sorted T cell fraction (not recorded which). V gene TRBV29-1 combines with J gene TRBJ2-2; D possibly corresponds to TRBD1 (6 bases). The sequence came from a male donor with ankylosing spondylitis or in good health (not recorded which). This CDR3 is CKGQGMNTGELFF. The DNA of the CDR3 is TGCAAGGGTCAGGGGATGAACACCGGGGAGCTGTTTTTT.